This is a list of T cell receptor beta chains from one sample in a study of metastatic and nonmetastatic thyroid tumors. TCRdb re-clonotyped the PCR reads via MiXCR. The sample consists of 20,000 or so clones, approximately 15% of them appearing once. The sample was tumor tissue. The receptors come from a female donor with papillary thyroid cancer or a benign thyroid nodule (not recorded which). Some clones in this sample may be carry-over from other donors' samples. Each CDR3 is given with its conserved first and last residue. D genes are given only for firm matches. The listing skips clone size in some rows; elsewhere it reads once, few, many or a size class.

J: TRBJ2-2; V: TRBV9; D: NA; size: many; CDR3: CASSPHYLTGELFF; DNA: TGTGCCAGCAGCCCACACTACCTCACCGGGGAGCTGTTTTTT
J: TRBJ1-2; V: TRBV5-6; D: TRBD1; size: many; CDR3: CASSSGTGGYGYTF; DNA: TGTGCCAGCAGCTCCGGGACAGGGGGCTATGGCTACACCTTC
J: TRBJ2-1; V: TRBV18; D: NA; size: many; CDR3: CASSPLSDSRFSYNEQFF; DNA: TGTGCCAGCTCACCGTTATCGGACAGTCGATTCTCCTACAATGAGCAGTTCTTC
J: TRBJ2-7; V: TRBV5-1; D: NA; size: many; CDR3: CASSLLSGRYEQYF; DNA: TGCGCCAGCAGCTTGCTGTCGGGGAGATACGAGCAGTACTTC
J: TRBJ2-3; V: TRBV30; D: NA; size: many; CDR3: CAWRGRSITDTQYF; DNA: TGTGCCTGGAGGGGCAGATCGATCACAGATACGCAGTATTTT
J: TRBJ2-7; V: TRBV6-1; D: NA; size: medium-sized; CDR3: CASIRGEGETGEQYF; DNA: TGTGCCAGCATCCGAGGGGAGGGGGAAACAGGCGAGCAGTACTTC
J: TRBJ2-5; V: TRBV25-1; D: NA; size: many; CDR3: CASGTGMGGTQYF; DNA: TGTGCCAGCGGTACAGGGATGGGTGGGACCCAGTACTTC
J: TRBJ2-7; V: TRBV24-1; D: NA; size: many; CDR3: CATSDPTVEQYF; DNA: TGTGCCACCAGTGATCCGACAGTCGAGCAGTACTTC
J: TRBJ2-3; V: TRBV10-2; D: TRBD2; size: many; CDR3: CASSQLAGVTDTQYF; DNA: TGCGCCAGCAGTCAACTAGCGGGGGTCACAGATACGCAGTATTTT
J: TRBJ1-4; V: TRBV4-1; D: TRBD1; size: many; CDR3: CASSQDWLGQGDEKLFF; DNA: TGCGCCAGCAGCCAAGACTGGCTGGGACAGGGTGATGAAAAACTGTTTTTT
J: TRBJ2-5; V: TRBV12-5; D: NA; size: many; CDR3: CASGLSGRTDKETQYF; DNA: TGTGCTAGTGGTTTGTCGGGACGGACGGATAAAGAGACCCAGTACTTC
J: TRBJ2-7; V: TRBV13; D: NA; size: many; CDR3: CASSSDSYEQYF; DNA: TGTGCCAGCAGCTCCGATTCCTACGAGCAGTACTTC
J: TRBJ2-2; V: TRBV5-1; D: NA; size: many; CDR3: CASSRLENTGELFF; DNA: TGCGCCAGCAGCAGACTAGAAAACACCGGGGAGCTGTTTTTT
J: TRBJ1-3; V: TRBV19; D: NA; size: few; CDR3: CASSPAGTSGNTIYF; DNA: TGTGCCAGTAGTCCGGCGGGGACCTCTGGAAACACCATATATTTT
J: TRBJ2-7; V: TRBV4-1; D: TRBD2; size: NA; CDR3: CASSQGNSGSRKEQYF; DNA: TGCGCCAGCAGCCAAGGAAATAGCGGGAGTAGAAAAGAGCAGTACTTC
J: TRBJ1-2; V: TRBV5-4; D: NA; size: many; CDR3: CASRSRVENDGYTF; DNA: TGTGCCAGCAGATCCCGGGTGGAAAACGATGGCTACACCTTC
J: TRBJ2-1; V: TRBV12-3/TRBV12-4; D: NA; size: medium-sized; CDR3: CASSLRPNEQFF; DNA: TGTGCCAGCAGTTTAAGGCCCAATGAGCAGTTCTTC
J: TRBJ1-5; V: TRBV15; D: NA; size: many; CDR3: CATSRDRGGYNQPQHF; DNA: TGTGCCACCAGCAGAGATAGGGGGGGCTACAATCAGCCCCAGCATTTT
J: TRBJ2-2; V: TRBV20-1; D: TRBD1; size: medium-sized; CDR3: CSARETGRPTGELFF; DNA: TGCAGTGCTAGGGAGACAGGGAGACCCACCGGGGAGCTGTTTTTT
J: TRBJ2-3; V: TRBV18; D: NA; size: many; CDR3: CASSPPLMSGRGTDTQYF; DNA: TGTGCCAGCTCACCACCTCTAATGTCGGGCAGGGGCACAGATACGCAGTATTTT
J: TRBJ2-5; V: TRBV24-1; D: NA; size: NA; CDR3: CATSDPRHEQWKRQETQYF; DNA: TGTGCCACCAGTGATCCGCGACATGAACAGTGGAAGAGGCAAGAGACCCAGTACTTC
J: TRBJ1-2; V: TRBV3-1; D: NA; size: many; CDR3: CASSHSGQNYGYTF; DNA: TGTGCCAGCAGCCACTCAGGACAGAATTATGGCTACACCTTC